This T cell receptor (beta chain) was obtained from a study of T cell changes during pregnancy in multiple sclerosis. The CDR3 has 15 residues. J lost 5 bases, V lost 5 bases, and 10 bases had no gene match. Germline CDR1 and CDR2: LNHDA and SQIVND (reference sequence). Repertoires were generated with immunoSEQ multiplex PCR, while TCRdb's copy carries only in-frame clones and drops some. The sample contains fewer than 80,000 clones, 94% of which appear only once. The genes are TRBV19 and TRBJ2-3; 7 nucleotides line up with TRBD2. The sample in question was CD4+ T cells from peripheral blood mononuclear cells, obtained after pregnancy. The receptor was isolated from a female donor with multiple sclerosis, enrolled in a pregnancy study. CDR3 sequence (DNA): TGTGCCAGTAGTTTACGTTCACCGGGGGGAGATACGCAGTATTTT. Translating gives CASSLRSPGGDTQYF.